This entry lists 27 T cell receptor beta chains sequenced from one sample in a study of T cells after posttransplantation cyclophosphamide. Sequenced by immunoSEQ multiplex PCR; TCRdb stores in-frame clones only, minus some. In total the sample includes 40,000 to 55,000 clones, none of them seen once. What was sequenced was PBMCs. The receptors shown here come from a man aged 40-49 years in good health, CMV-negative, and a related stem cell transplant donor.

The table lists this clone with many counts. CDR3 in DNA: TGTGCCAGCAGTGAGATACCGGGACAGAGTGGCTACACCTTC. Residues: CASSEIPGQSGYTF. This chain connects TRBV6-1 to TRBJ1-2, with 7 bases lining up with TRBD1. The junction had 8 bases not matched to a gene; V was cut back by 3 bases and J by 7 bases. Germline V gene lookup returns CDR1 MNHNS and CDR2 SASEGT. CDR3 length: 14 residues.

This clone came up many times. The chain employs TRBV5-1 and TRBJ2-1; 14 bases align to TRBD2. Germline values: CDR1 SGHRS, CDR2 YFSETQ. With 3 bases clipped from V and 0 bases from J, the junction kept 8 bases outside the gene matches. The CDR3 totals 19 residues. The CDR3 sequence is CASSSPGLAGVSSYNEQFF. The CDR3 DNA reads as TGCGCCAGCAGCTCTCCGGGACTAGCGGGAGTAAGCTCCTACAATGAGCAGTTCTTC. The full variable domain, rest sourced from reference TRBV5-1 and TRBJ2-1, is KAGVTQTPRYLIKTRGQQVTLSCSPISGHRSVSWYQQTPGQGLQFLFEYFSETQRNKGNFPGRFSGRQFSNSRSEMNVSTLELGDSALYLCASSSPGLAGVSSYNEQFFGPGTRLTVL.

Only a few counts were recorded for this clone. The gene calls are TRBV29-1 and TRBJ2-1; tentatively, D is TRBD1 (5 bases). CDR3 size: 14 residues. V was pared by 7 bases and J by 1 base, with 14 bases between. Germline V lookup: CDR1 SQVTM, CDR2 ANQGSEA. The chain's CDR3 is CSAQSGLSYNEQFF. Here the CDR3 DNA reads TGCAGCGCCCAATCAGGGTTGTCCTACAATGAGCAGTTCTTC.

This clone was seen many times. This chain joins TRBV5-4 and TRBJ2-1; tentatively, D is TRBD1 (6 bases). V gave up 3 bases and J gave up 7 bases, with 14 bases separating them. Germline V gene lookup returns CDR1 SGHNT and CDR2 YYREEE (reference sequence). The CDR3 is 14 residues long. CDR3 region: CASSSTGSGNEQFF. The CDR3 nucleotides are TGTGCCAGCAGCTCAACAGGGTCTGGGAATGAGCAGTTCTTC. The complete variable domain, with remaining parts taken from reference TRBV5-4 and TRBJ2-1, reads ETGVTQSPTHLIKTRGQQVTLRCSSQSGHNTVSWYQQALGQGPQFIFQYYREEENGRGNFPPRFSGLQFPNYSSELNVNALELDDSALYLCASSSTGSGNEQFFGPGTRLTVL.

This clone was seen repeatedly, ten times or more. This chain connects TRBV19 to TRBJ2-1; D is perhaps TRBD2 (5 bases). This CDR3 has 14 amino acids. Germline lookup yields CDR1 LNHDA and CDR2 SQIVND (reference sequence). V was pared by 7 bases and J by 0 bases, with 10 bases between. Here the CDR3 DNA reads TGTGCCAGTACCCCTACTAGCTCCTACAATGAGCAGTTCTTC. This encodes CASTPTSSYNEQFF.

This clone came up a few times. The V and J genes are TRBV5-6 and TRBJ1-2; a weak D match, TRBD1 (6 bases). Trimming removed 9 bases at V and 3 bases at J, with 21 bases between. CDR3 length equals 15 residues. CDR1 and CDR2 (germline): SGHDT, YYEEEE. The CDR3 DNA reads as TGTGCCACCTTATCAACAGGGACCGTCGACTATGGCTACACCTTC. It specifies CATLSTGTVDYGYTF.

This clone was detected many times. The rearrangement joins TRBV21-1 to TRBJ1-4; the tabulated D call, TRBD1, remains unverified against the DNA. TRBV21-1 is a pseudogene locus. The CDR3 is made up of 12 amino acids. Written as DNA, the CDR3 is TGTGCCAGCAGTCAGGGGAATGAAAAACTGTTTTTT. It is translated as CASSQGNEKLFF.

This clone showed up many times. The gene calls are TRBV11-2 and TRBJ1-1, with a possible D match to TRBD1 (6 bases). This CDR3 is built from 14 residues. V shed 6 bases and J shed 2 bases, with 13 bases lying between them. Germline values: CDR1 SGHAT, CDR2 FQNNGV. The CDR3 sequence is CASSQQGTNTEAFF. The CDR3 DNA sequence: TGTGCCAGCAGTCAACAGGGCACAAACACTGAAGCTTTCTTT. The full variable domain, rest sourced from reference TRBV11-2 and TRBJ1-1, is EAGVAQSPRYKIIEKRQSVAFWCNPISGHATLYWYQQILGQGPKLLIQFQNNGVVDDSQLPKDRFSAERLKGVDSTLKIQPAKLEDSAVYLCASSQQGTNTEAFFGQGTRLTVV.

This sequence joins TRBV7-2 and TRBJ2-7; the D is unclear. Trimming pared 3 bases from V and 0 bases from J, leaving 9 bases between. The CDR3 has 14 amino acids. Germline loops: CDR1 SGHTA, CDR2 FQGNSA. The CDR3 region is CASSFTGSSYEQYF. The CDR3 region has the DNA TGTGCCAGCAGCTTCACTGGTAGCTCCTACGAGCAGTACTTC.

The sample holds many counts of this clone. This rearrangement joins TRBV13 to TRBJ1-2, with a tentative D call TRBD1 (6 bases). The germline V gene has CDR1 PRHDT and CDR2 FYEKMQ (reference sequence). Between the trimmed V and J ends, which lost 5 bases and 1 base, there was a span of 11 bases. The CDR3 has 14 amino acids. In nucleotides, the CDR3 is TGTGCCAGCAGCCCGACAGGTTTTAACTATGGCTACACCTTC. Translated, it gives CASSPTGFNYGYTF.

This clone came up many times. This chain uses TRBV6-6 with TRBJ1-2; possible D gene TRBD1, 6 bases. CDR1 and CDR2 from the germline V gene are MNHNY and SVGAGI (reference sequence). The V end lost 2 bases, the J end lost 8 bases, and 12 bases lay between the germline ends. This CDR3 has 13 amino acids. The CDR3 sequence is CASSYVGALGYTF. DNA for the CDR3: TGTGCCAGCAGTTACGTGGGGGCATTGGGCTACACCTTC.

This clone was detected many times. The chain joins TRBV19 to TRBJ1-4, with 8 bases fitting TRBD1. Germline CDR1 LNHDA, CDR2 SQIVND (reference sequence). The junction had 3 bases not matched to a gene; V was cut back by 4 bases and J by 5 bases. The CDR3 is 14 residues long. The CDR3 reads CASSNRGGNEKLFF. CDR3 DNA: TGTGCCAGTAGTAACAGGGGGGGGAATGAAAAACTGTTTTTT.

This clone was observed at least ten times. V and J are TRBV6-1 and TRBJ2-5; TRBD1 is a possible D gene (6 bases). Germline values: CDR1 MNHNS, CDR2 SASEGT. V was pared by 3 bases and J by 3 bases, with 14 bases between. CDR3 size: 15 residues. The CDR3: CASSEIRDTEETQYF. CDR3 nucleotides: TGTGCCAGCAGTGAGATTCGGGACACGGAAGAGACCCAGTACTTC.

This clone was seen ten or more times. J is TRBJ2-7 and V is TRBV6-1, with 8 bases that match TRBD1. Germline V gene sequence: CDR1 MNHNS, CDR2 SASEGT. This CDR3 is built from 13 residues. J was trimmed by 4 bases and V by 5 bases; bases with no gene match: 4. Here the CDR3 reads CASSRTGMYEQYF. CDR3 bases: TGTGCCAGCAGTCGGACAGGGATGTACGAGCAGTACTTC.

This clone was picked up many times. The V and J genes are TRBV11-3 and TRBJ2-3; D is uncertain. Trimming removed 3 bases at V and 0 bases at J, with 10 bases between. Looked up from germline, CDR1 is SGHNT and CDR2 is YENEEA. There are 15 residues in the CDR3. The CDR3 loop reads CASSLQRSSTDTQYF. The DNA for the CDR3 is TGTGCCAGCAGCTTGCAGCGCTCTAGCACAGATACGCAGTATTTT.

This clone was seen a handful of times. J is TRBJ1-1 and V is TRBV6-4; 7 bases are shared with TRBD1. The CDR3 has 14 residues. The J segment lost 7 bases and the V segment lost 6 bases, leaving 11 bases of the junction unmatched. Germline assignment: CDR1 MRHNA and CDR2 SNTAGT. The chain's CDR3 is CASREGAGFGEAFF. The DNA for the CDR3 is TGTGCCAGCAGGGAGGGGGCTGGGTTCGGTGAAGCTTTCTTT.

This clone was counted ten times or more. This chain connects TRBV6-1 to TRBJ1-5; a weak D match, TRBD1 (5 bases). Trimming shortened V by 7 bases and J by 4 bases, and 14 bases separated the two germline ends. This CDR3 is built from 14 residues. Germline-derived CDR1 and CDR2 are MNHNS and SASEGT. The CDR3 region has the DNA TGTGCCAGCACTATGACAGACTTTAATCAGCCCCAGCATTTT. Translation: CASTMTDFNQPQHF.

This clone was found many times. The chain uses TRBV6-1 and TRBJ1-5; D possibly corresponds to TRBD1 (5 bases). There are 14 residues in the CDR3. Germline loops: CDR1 MNHNS, CDR2 SASEGT. The V end lost 2 bases, the J end lost 4 bases, and 9 bases lay between the germline ends. DNA of the CDR3: TGTGCCAGCAGTGAAATCGGGGGTAATCAGCCCCAGCATTTT. It codes for CASSEIGGNQPQHF.

At least ten counts were recorded for this clone. V and J are TRBV9 and TRBJ1-3; TRBD1 agrees at 7 bases. This CDR3 is 14 amino acids long. Germline V gene lookup returns CDR1 SGDLS and CDR2 YYNGEE. With V trimmed by 4 bases and J by 8 bases, 9 bases remained unmatched. The CDR3 spells CASSPRQGLDTIYF. CDR3 coding DNA: TGTGCCAGCAGCCCTCGACAGGGTTTAGACACCATATATTTT.

There are many counts of this clone. This chain links TRBV19 with TRBJ2-3; TRBD2 matches 8 bases. This CDR3 contains 14 residues. CDR1 LNHDA and CDR2 SQIVND come from the germline V gene (reference sequence). V trimming: 3 bases; J trimming: 4 bases; junction bases outside the gene matches: 3. The CDR3 coding sequence is TGTGCCAGTAGTATCGGACTAGCCGCAGATACGCAGTATTTT. Amino acids: CASSIGLAADTQYF.

This clone was recorded a few times. The V and J genes are TRBV7-3 and TRBJ2-3; possible D gene TRBD1, 6 bases. Trimming shortened V by 3 bases and J by 4 bases, and 17 bases separated the two germline ends. The CDR3 length is 16 residues. Germline V gene data show CDR1 as SGHTA and CDR2 as FQGTGA. As DNA, the CDR3 is TGTGCCAGCAGCTTGAGTGCAGGGGCGCTTTCAGATACGCAGTATTTT. It translates to CASSLSAGALSDTQYF.

The chain has TRBV13 and TRBJ2-4; 8 positions agree with TRBD1. CDR3 size: 14 residues. The V gene's germline CDR1 is PRHDT and CDR2 FYEKMQ (reference sequence). V dropped 5 bases and J dropped 5; count of bases not matched to a gene: 5. The CDR3 loop is CASSADRGENIQYF. As DNA, the CDR3 is TGTGCCAGCAGCGCTGACAGGGGCGAAAACATTCAGTACTTC.

This clone was seen ten or more times. The chain combines TRBV4-2 with TRBJ1-1; possible D gene TRBD1, 5 bases. V was shortened by 4 bases and J by 1 base, with 13 bases between the two germline ends. CDR1 is LGHNA, CDR2 YNFKEQ, per germline. This CDR3 comprises 15 residues. CDR3: CASSPLGQENTEAFF. The DNA of the CDR3 is TGTGCCAGCAGCCCTCTAGGACAAGAGAACACTGAAGCTTTCTTT.

The CDR3 DNA reads as TGTGCCAGCAGTTTCCCTCGGACTAGCGGGAGATTGGATACGCAGTATTTT. It yields the protein CASSFPRTSGRLDTQYF. The V gene is TRBV27, the J gene TRBJ2-3; 13 bases align to TRBD2. J was trimmed by 6 bases and V by 3 bases; bases with no gene match: 9. Germline V gene data show CDR1 as MNHEY and CDR2 as SMNVEV (reference sequence). The CDR3 sequence is 17 residues long.

This clone was counted many times. The V call is TRBV11-3, the J call TRBJ2-1; the match to TRBD1 covers 9 bases. The junction had 17 bases not matched to a gene; V was cut back by 5 bases and J by 0 bases. Germline-derived CDR1 and CDR2 are SGHNT and YENEEA. This CDR3 contains 20 residues. For the CDR3, the DNA is TGTGCCAGCAGCCTACTTCCGGGACAGGGACGGGAGTTCTCCTACAATGAGCAGTTCTTC. This gives the protein CASSLLPGQGREFSYNEQFF.

This clone has ten or more counts. The genes are TRBV6-5 and TRBJ1-1; no clear D. The CDR3 has 16 amino acids. CDR1 is MNHEY, CDR2 SVGAGI, per germline. V lost 0 bases and J 4 bases, leaving 15 bases between the germline ends. The CDR3 protein is CASSYSISTLSTEAFF. The CDR3 region has the DNA TGTGCCAGCAGTTACTCGATCTCTACCCTTTCCACTGAAGCTTTCTTT.

This clone appeared many times. The V gene is TRBV6-5, the J gene TRBJ2-7, with 10 positions matching TRBD2. V was pared by 6 bases and J by 3 bases, with 8 bases of the junction left unmatched. Per germline, CDR1 MNHEY and CDR2 SVGAGI. The CDR3 covers 15 residues. CDR3 loop: CASRGTSEKFYEQYF. In DNA form, the CDR3 reads TGTGCCAGCAGAGGGACTAGCGAGAAATTCTACGAGCAGTACTTC.